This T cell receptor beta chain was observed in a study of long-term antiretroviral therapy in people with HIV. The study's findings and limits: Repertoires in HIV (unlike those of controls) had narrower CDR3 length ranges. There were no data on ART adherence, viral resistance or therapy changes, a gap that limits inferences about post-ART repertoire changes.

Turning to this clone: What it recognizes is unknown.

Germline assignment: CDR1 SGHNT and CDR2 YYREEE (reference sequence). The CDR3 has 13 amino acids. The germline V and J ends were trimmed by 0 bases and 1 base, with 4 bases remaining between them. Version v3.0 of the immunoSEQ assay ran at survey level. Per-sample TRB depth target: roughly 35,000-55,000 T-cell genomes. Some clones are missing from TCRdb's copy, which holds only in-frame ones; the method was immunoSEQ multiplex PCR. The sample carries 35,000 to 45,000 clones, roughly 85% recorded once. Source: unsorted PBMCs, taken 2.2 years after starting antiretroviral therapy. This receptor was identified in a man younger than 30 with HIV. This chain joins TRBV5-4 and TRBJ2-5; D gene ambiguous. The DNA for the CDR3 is TGTGCCAGCAGCTTGGGGCTCCAAGAGACCCAGTACTTC. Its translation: CASSLGLQETQYF.